The next 29 T cell receptor beta chains were all read from a single sample in a study of CD8 T cells in ankylosing spondylitis. TCRdb processed the 5' RACE reads anew with MiXCR; each CDR3 protein has one entry. The table shows about 120,000 distinct CDR3 sequences, with around 15% occurring only once. Sequencing was performed on blood, either unsorted or a sorted T cell fraction (not recorded which). These receptors all come from a female donor with ankylosing spondylitis or in good health (not recorded which).

This chain connects TRBV20-1 to TRBJ2-5, with D possibly being TRBD2 (5 bases). There are 14 residues in the CDR3. The germline V gene encodes CDR1 DFQATT and CDR2 SNEGSKA (reference sequence). V was clipped by 0 bases and J by 1 base, with 9 bases between them. The CDR3 loop reads CSARDGDGQETQYF. CDR3 nucleotides: TGCAGTGCTAGAGACGGGGATGGCCAAGAGACCCAGTACTTC.

This clonotype has ten or more counts. V gene TRBV12-3 or TRBV12-4 combines with J gene TRBJ2-1; 10 bases align to TRBD2. V gave up 3 bases and J gave up 5 bases; unmatched junction bases: 7. The CDR3 has 16 amino acids. DNA for the CDR3: TGTGCCAGCAGTTTTTACCTAGCGGGAGTTCACAATGAGCAGTTCTTC. Its translation: CASSFYLAGVHNEQFF.

Turning to this clonotype: This may arise from a read error, as a much more abundant clone is one base away. The chain employs TRBV20-1 and TRBJ1-1, with TRBD1 matching 7 bases. The germline V gene encodes CDR1 DFQATT and CDR2 SNEGSKA (reference sequence). This CDR3 has 14 amino acids. Trimming at V came to 8 bases and at J to 5 bases, leaving 14 bases not matched to a gene. CDR3: CSTGRQGGGTEAFF. CDR3 sequence (DNA): TGCAGTACCGGACGACAGGGAGGGGGTACTGAAGCTTTCTTT.

This clonotype was detected many times. The chain couples TRBV6-5 to TRBJ2-1, with unresolved D. Trimming removed 0 bases from V and 8 bases from J, with 2 bases in between. CDR3 length: 11 residues. Germline loops: CDR1 MNHEY, CDR2 SVGAGI. CDR3 in amino acids: CASSYSHEQFF. The CDR3 region has the DNA TGTGCCAGCAGTTACTCCCATGAGCAGTTCTTC.

This clonotype showed up many times. The chain has TRBV11-2 and TRBJ2-3; 8 nucleotides match TRBD2. The germline CDR1 and CDR2 sequences are SGHAT and FQNNGV. Trimming took 2 bases from V and 0 from J; bases not matched to a gene: 4. The CDR3 has 16 amino acids. DNA of the CDR3: TGTGCCAGCAGCTTAAAGCGGGGGATTAGCACAGATACGCAGTATTTT. The encoded protein is CASSLKRGISTDTQYF.

This clonotype was recorded many times. The chain employs TRBV3-1 and TRBJ2-7; D is unclear. With 2 bases removed from V and 2 bases from J, the gap between germline ends came to 4 bases. Germline values: CDR1 LGHDT, CDR2 YNNKEL (reference sequence). The CDR3 is made up of 12 amino acids. The CDR3 coding sequence is TGTGCCAGCAGCCAATCCGCCTACGAGCAGTACTTC. It specifies CASSQSAYEQYF.

There are a few counts of this clonotype. The genes are TRBV13 and TRBJ2-3; 10 bases match TRBD2. The germline V gene encodes CDR1 PRHDT and CDR2 FYEKMQ (reference sequence). The CDR3 is 16 residues long. With 5 bases clipped from V and 4 bases from J, the junction kept 9 bases outside the gene matches. The CDR3 nucleotides are TGTGCCAGCAGCCATTCAAGCGGGGGGGCATCAGATACGCAGTATTTT. It specifies CASSHSSGGASDTQYF.

This clonotype was seen more than once but under ten times. The chain combines TRBV29-1 with TRBJ2-2; either TRBD1 or TRBD2 may supply D (5 bases each). The CDR3 runs to 17 residues. Germline lookup yields CDR1 SQVTM and CDR2 ANQGSEA. Deletions cut 2 bases from V and 5 bases from J, with 21 bases between. The CDR3 nucleotides are TGCAGCGTTGAACCTACCCTCAGAGGGGTTCGGACCGGGGAGCTGTTTTTT. Translating it yields CSVEPTLRGVRTGELFF.

This clonotype was counted only a few times. V usage is TRBV7-9 and J usage is TRBJ2-7; TRBD2 matches at 12 bases. With V trimmed by 4 bases and J by 2 bases, 0 bases remained unmatched. This CDR3 contains 14 residues. Germline assignment: CDR1 SEHNR and CDR2 FQNEAQ (reference sequence). CDR3 DNA sequence: TGTGCCAGCAGCTGGACTAGCGGGACCTACGAGCAGTACTTC. It specifies CASSWTSGTYEQYF. Full variable domain (outside the CDR3, taken from reference TRBV7-9 and TRBJ2-7): DTGVSQNPRHKITKRGQNVTFRCDPISEHNRLYWYRQTLGQGPEFLTYFQNEAQLEKSRLLSDRFSAERPKGSFSTLEIQRTEQGDSAMYLCASSWTSGTYEQYFGPGTRLTVT.

This clonotype has just a few counts. The gene calls are TRBV10-3 and TRBJ2-7; D is ambiguous. CDR1 is ENHRY and CDR2 is SYGVKD in the germline V gene. Trimming left V 0 bases short and J 0 bases short, with 9 bases between. CDR3 length: 15 amino acids. CDR3 residues: CAISESETDSYEQYF. As DNA, the CDR3 is TGTGCCATCAGTGAGTCGGAAACAGACTCCTACGAGCAGTACTTC.

The gene calls are TRBV20-1 and TRBJ2-1; 11 bases are shared with TRBD2. V was pared by 4 bases and J by 0 bases, with 5 bases of the junction left unmatched. CDR1 is DFQATT and CDR2 is SNEGSKA in the germline V gene (reference sequence). The CDR3 has 16 residues. CDR3 loop: CSAITSGRSSYNEQFF. As DNA, the CDR3 is TGCAGTGCTATAACTAGCGGGAGAAGCTCCTACAATGAGCAGTTCTTC.

This clonotype was seen repeatedly, ten times or more. The J gene is TRBJ2-7, the V gene TRBV11-2; D is possibly TRBD2 (7 bases). V lost 11 bases to trimming and J lost 5 bases, with 16 bases between them. The CDR3 runs 12 residues. Germline-derived CDR1 and CDR2 are SGHAT and FQNNGV. The CDR3 DNA reads as TGTGCCGTCCTTGGGGGGGCGGACGAGCAGTACTTC. It specifies CAVLGGADEQYF.

The V call is TRBV5-1, the J call TRBJ2-3; D call uncertain. This CDR3 comprises 15 residues. The V gene's germline CDR1 is SGHRS and CDR2 YFSETQ. V was cut by 2 bases and J by 2 bases, with 12 bases left in between. The CDR3 region has the DNA TGCGCCAGCAGCTTATCTAGTGGATACACAGATACGCAGTATTTT. This gives the protein CASSLSSGYTDTQYF.

V and J are TRBV6-1 and TRBJ2-2; weak D call: TRBD1 (7 bases). The V and J ends lost 6 bases and 6 bases respectively, with 17 bases between them. Per germline, CDR1 MNHNS and CDR2 SASEGT. The CDR3 contains 15 residues. In DNA, the CDR3 is TGTGCCAGCAGCAGGGTTCAGGGGGGCCCCGGGGAGCTGTTTTTT. This codes for CASSRVQGGPGELFF.

This clonotype was seen repeatedly, ten times or more. The chain employs TRBV29-1 and TRBJ2-1; 10 bases map to TRBD2. Germline assignment: CDR1 SQVTM and CDR2 ANQGSEA. Losses at the gene ends were 7 bases for V and 3 bases for J; bases not matched to a gene: 9. This CDR3 is built from 15 residues. The CDR3 here is CSALGLARNYNEQFF. The CDR3 nucleotides read TGCAGCGCCCTGGGACTAGCGAGGAACTACAATGAGCAGTTCTTC.

This clonotype was detected a few times. The V call is TRBV12-3 or TRBV12-4, the J call TRBJ2-7; TRBD2 matches at 14 bases. The ends lost 6 bases at V and 6 bases at J; junction bases unmatched: 7. The CDR3 extends over 15 amino acids. CDR3 sequence reads: CASRSGTSGRGEQYF. In DNA, the CDR3 is TGTGCCAGCAGATCCGGGACTAGCGGGAGAGGCGAGCAGTACTTC.

This clonotype was detected only a few times. This chain joins TRBV6-1 and TRBJ2-7; 8 bases map to TRBD1. The germline V gene encodes CDR1 MNHNS and CDR2 SASEGT. V lost 6 bases to trimming and J lost 4 bases; unmatched junction nucleotides: 5. This CDR3 region has 13 residues. The CDR3 loop reads CASRTGQVYEQYF. The CDR3 coding sequence is TGTGCCAGCAGGACGGGACAGGTTTACGAGCAGTACTTC.

The V call is TRBV6-1, the J call TRBJ1-1; no reliable D call. CDR1 and CDR2 from the germline V gene are MNHNS and SASEGT. Trimming took off 5 bases at V and 6 bases at J, with 19 bases between the two ends. The CDR3 contains 15 residues. CDR3 DNA sequence: TGTGCCAGCAGTCCTGGAGGCACAGTACGGCCTGAAGCTTTCTTT. It is translated as CASSPGGTVRPEAFF.

This clonotype has a count of ten or more. This rearrangement joins TRBV6-2 or TRBV6-3 to TRBJ2-5; no clear D. The germline gives CDR1 MNHEY, CDR2 SVGEGT. With 2 bases removed from V and 4 bases from J, the gap between germline ends came to 8 bases. This CDR3 spans 13 amino acids. Here the CDR3 DNA reads TGTGCCAGCAGTTACCTGCGATCAGAGACCCAGTACTTC. This gives the protein CASSYLRSETQYF.

This sequence joins TRBV18 and TRBJ2-2; no clear D gene. Trimming shortened V by 5 bases and J by 7 bases, and 8 bases separated the two germline ends. This CDR3 region has 12 residues. Germline lookup yields CDR1 KGHSH and CDR2 LQKENI. The CDR3 DNA reads TGTGCCAGCTCATGCGAGGTCGGGGAGCTGTTTTTT. Amino acid sequence: CASSCEVGELFF.

The chain has TRBV7-2 and TRBJ1-4, with D tentatively TRBD1 (6 bases). Germline V CDR1 and CDR2: SGHTA, FQGNSA. The CDR3 sequence is 15 residues long. The germline V and J ends were trimmed by 5 bases and 4 bases, with 14 bases remaining between them. The CDR3 sequence: CASSQQRGVNEKLFF. The CDR3 DNA reads TGTGCCAGCAGCCAACAGAGGGGGGTTAATGAAAAACTGTTTTTT.

This clonotype has at least ten counts. This chain links TRBV24-1 with TRBJ2-2; D possibly uses TRBD1 or TRBD2 (6 bases each). This CDR3 contains 16 residues. Trimming shortened V by 3 bases and J by 5 bases, and 15 bases separated the two germline ends. Germline values: CDR1 KGHDR, CDR2 SFDVKD. CDR3 residues: CATSDRNSGATGELFF. As DNA, the CDR3 is TGTGCCACCAGTGATCGAAACTCGGGGGCTACCGGGGAGCTGTTTTTT.

In this sample, this clonotype turned up a few times. The chain couples TRBV14 to TRBJ2-5; possible D gene TRBD1, 6 bases. V lost 1 base, J lost 6 bases, and 6 bases lay in between. From germline, CDR1 is SGHDN and CDR2 FVKESK. The CDR3 spans 12 residues. The CDR3 DNA follows: TGTGCCAGCAGCCAAGGGGGGCAGACCCAGTACTTC. It translates to CASSQGGQTQYF.

This clonotype was found many times. A read error may produce the germline difference seen at one junction end. This chain uses TRBV5-1 with TRBJ2-5; D uncertain. The CDR3 covers 12 residues. The germline V gene encodes CDR1 SGHRS and CDR2 YFSETQ. CDR3 residues: CASSFEQETQYF. In DNA, the CDR3 is TGTGCCAGCAGTTTCGAGCAGGAGACCCAGTACTTC.

This clonotype has ten or more counts. The chain is built from TRBV20-1 and TRBJ2-7, with TRBD2 matching 9 bases. The trim removed 2 bases at V and 5 bases at J, leaving 4 bases unmatched. This CDR3 has 13 residues. Germline CDR1 is DFQATT and CDR2 is SNEGSKA (reference sequence). The CDR3 DNA reads as TGCAGTGCTAGACTAGCGGGAACCGACGAGCAGTACTTC. It yields the protein CSARLAGTDEQYF.

The genes are TRBV6-5 and TRBJ1-2; perhaps TRBD1 as D (5 bases). CDR3 length equals 16 residues. V lost 7 bases and J 5 bases, leaving 23 bases between the germline ends. Germline-derived CDR1 and CDR2 are MNHEY and SVGAGI. The CDR3 sequence: CASIPSRGNLEYGYTF. CDR3 DNA sequence: TGTGCCAGCATTCCCTCGAGGGGCAATCTTGAGTATGGCTACACCTTC.

This chain joins TRBV7-9 and TRBJ2-7; perhaps TRBD1 as D (6 bases). Between the trimmed V and J ends, which lost 8 bases and 2 bases, there was a span of 19 bases. The CDR3 is made up of 15 amino acids. Germline-derived CDR1 and CDR2 are SEHNR and FQNEAQ (reference sequence). The CDR3 region has the DNA TGTGCCAGCTCCCCGACCGGGACACTGACCTACGAGCAGTACTTC. It yields the protein CASSPTGTLTYEQYF.

The chain employs TRBV2 and TRBJ2-1; no firm D call. Germline CDR1 is SNHLY and CDR2 is FYNNEI. V lost 3 bases to trimming and J lost 4 bases, with 16 bases between them. CDR3 size: 16 residues. In DNA form, the CDR3 reads TGTGCCAGCAGTGAGGCCGGGCCCCCCCCTTACAATGAGCAGTTCTTC. Its translation: CASSEAGPPPYNEQFF.

This clonotype was detected many times. The chain links TRBV29-1 to TRBJ2-1, with D unclear. Between the trimmed V and J ends, which lost 2 bases and 2 bases, there was a span of 13 bases. This CDR3 has 15 residues. Germline V CDR1 and CDR2: SQVTM, ANQGSEA. Written as DNA, the CDR3 is TGCAGCGTTGAATTTCAGGCAGGCCCCTACAATGAGCAGTTCTTC. This translates into CSVEFQAGPYNEQFF.